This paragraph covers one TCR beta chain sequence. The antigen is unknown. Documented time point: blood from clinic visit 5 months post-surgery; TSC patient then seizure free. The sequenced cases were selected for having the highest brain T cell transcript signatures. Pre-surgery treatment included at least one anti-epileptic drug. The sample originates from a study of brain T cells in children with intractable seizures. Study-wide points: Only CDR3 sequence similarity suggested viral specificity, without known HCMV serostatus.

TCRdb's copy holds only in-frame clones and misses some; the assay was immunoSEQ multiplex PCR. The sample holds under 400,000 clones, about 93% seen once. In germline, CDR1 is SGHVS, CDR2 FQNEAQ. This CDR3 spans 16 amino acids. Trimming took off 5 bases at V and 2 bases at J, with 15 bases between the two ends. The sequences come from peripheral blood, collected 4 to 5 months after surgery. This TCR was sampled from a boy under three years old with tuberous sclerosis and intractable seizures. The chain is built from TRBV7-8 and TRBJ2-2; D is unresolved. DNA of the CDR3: TGTGCCAGCAGCCCCTCTTGGGCAGCAAACACCGGGGAGCTGTTTTTT. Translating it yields CASSPSWAANTGELFF.